This T cell receptor (beta chain) was identified during a study of breast tumors, draining lymph nodes, adjacent tissues. Samples came from axillary lymph nodes draining the breast cancer. Study-wide points: Tumor and nontumor repertoires were significantly more similar in luminal-like than in basal-like breast cancer.

Using its own MiXCR run on the multiplex PCR reads, TCRdb lists one record per CDR3 protein. This table has approximately 88,000 distinct CDR3 sequences, approximately 29% appearing once. In its sample, this clonotype was seen many times. The antigen remains undetermined. The clonotype comes from a female donor with breast cancer. Some clones in this sample may be carry-over from other donors' samples. What was sequenced was axillary lymph node tissue.

CDR3 coding DNA: TGTGCCAGCAGTTACTCGAGGGGGCAAGAGACCCAGTACTTC. It yields the protein CASSYSRGQETQYF. The rearrangement uses TRBV6-6 and TRBJ2-5, with D perhaps TRBD1 (6 bases). CDR1 is MNHNY, CDR2 SVGAGI, per germline (reference sequence). The CDR3 loop spans 14 amino acids. Trimming took 0 bases from V and 2 from J, leaving 7 bases between them.